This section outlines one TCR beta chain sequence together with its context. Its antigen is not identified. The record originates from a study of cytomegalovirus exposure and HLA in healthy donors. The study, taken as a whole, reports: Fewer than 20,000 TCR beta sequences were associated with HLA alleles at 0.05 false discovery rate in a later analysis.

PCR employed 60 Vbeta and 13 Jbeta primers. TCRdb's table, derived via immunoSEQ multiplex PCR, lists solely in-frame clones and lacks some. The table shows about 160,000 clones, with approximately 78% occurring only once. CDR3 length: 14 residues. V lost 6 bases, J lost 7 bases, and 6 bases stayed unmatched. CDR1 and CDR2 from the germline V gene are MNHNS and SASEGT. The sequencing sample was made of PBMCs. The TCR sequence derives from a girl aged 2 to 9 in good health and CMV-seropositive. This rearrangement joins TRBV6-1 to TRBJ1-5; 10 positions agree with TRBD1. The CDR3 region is CASRRDRGGQPQHF. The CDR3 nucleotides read TGTGCCAGCAGGCGGGACAGGGGAGGCCAGCCCCAGCATTTT.